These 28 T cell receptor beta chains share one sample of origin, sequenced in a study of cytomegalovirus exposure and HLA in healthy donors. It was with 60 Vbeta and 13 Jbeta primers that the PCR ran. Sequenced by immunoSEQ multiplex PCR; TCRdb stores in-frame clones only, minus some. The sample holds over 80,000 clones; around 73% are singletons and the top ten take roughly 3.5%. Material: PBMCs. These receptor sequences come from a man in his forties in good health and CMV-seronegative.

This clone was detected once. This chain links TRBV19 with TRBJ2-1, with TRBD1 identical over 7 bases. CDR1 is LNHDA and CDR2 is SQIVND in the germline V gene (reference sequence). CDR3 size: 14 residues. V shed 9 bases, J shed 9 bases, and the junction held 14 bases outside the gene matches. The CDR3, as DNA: TGTGCCAGCGTAAAAGACAGGGATCAGGGTGAGCAGTTCTTC. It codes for CASVKDRDQGEQFF.

The CDR3 reads CASSLSGGFGFTGTDTQYF. CDR3 sequence (DNA): TGTGCCAGCAGTTTATCGGGTGGTTTCGGGTTCACGGGCACAGATACGCAGTATTTT. The chain carries TRBV27 and TRBJ2-3; no clear D gene. This CDR3 has 19 amino acids. CDR1 MNHEY and CDR2 SMNVEV come from the germline V gene (reference sequence). Trimming left V 0 bases short and J 1 base short, with 20 bases between.

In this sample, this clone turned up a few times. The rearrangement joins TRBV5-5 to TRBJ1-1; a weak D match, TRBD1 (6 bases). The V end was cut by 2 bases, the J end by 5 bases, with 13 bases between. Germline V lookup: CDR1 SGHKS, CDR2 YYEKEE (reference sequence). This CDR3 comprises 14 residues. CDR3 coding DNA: TGTGCCAGCAGCTTAGGACAGCTGGGGACTGAAGCTTTCTTT. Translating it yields CASSLGQLGTEAFF.

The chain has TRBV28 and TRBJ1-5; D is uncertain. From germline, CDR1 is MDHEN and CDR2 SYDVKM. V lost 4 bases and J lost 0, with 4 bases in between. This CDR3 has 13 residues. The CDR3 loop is CASSSYSNQPQHF. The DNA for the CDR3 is TGTGCCAGCAGTTCGTATAGCAATCAGCCCCAGCATTTT.

The DNA of the CDR3 is TGTGCCAGCAGTGGACTAGCGGGGGGCTACGAGCAGTACTTC. This encodes CASSGLAGGYEQYF. This chain connects TRBV2 to TRBJ2-7, with 13 bases aligning to TRBD2. With V trimmed by 4 bases and J by 3 bases, 0 bases remained unmatched. This CDR3 is 14 amino acids long. Germline values: CDR1 SNHLY, CDR2 FYNNEI.

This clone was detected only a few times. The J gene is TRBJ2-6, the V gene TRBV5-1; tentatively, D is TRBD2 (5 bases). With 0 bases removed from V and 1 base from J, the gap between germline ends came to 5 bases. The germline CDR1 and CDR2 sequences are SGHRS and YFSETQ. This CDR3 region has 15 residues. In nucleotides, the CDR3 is TGCGCCAGCAGCTTGGGAGGGTCTGGGGCCAACGTCCTGACTTTC. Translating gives CASSLGGSGANVLTF.

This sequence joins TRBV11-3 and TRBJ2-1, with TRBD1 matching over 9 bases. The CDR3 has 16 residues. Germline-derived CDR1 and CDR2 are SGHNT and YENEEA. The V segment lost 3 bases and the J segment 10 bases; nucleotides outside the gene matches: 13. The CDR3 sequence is CASSFGLLGTGSEQFF. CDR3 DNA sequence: TGTGCCAGCAGCTTTGGGTTGCTCGGGACAGGGAGCGAGCAGTTCTTC.

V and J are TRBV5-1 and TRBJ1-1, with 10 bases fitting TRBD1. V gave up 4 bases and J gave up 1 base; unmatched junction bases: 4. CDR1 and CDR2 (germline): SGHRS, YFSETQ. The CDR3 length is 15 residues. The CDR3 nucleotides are TGCGCCAGCAGCACCGGACAGGGGGGGAACACTGAAGCTTTCTTT. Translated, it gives CASSTGQGGNTEAFF.

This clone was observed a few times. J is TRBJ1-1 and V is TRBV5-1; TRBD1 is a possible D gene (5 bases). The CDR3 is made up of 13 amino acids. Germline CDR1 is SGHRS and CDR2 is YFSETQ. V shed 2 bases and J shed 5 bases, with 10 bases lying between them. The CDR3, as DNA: TGCGCCAGCAGCTTAAGGGGTTGGACTGAAGCTTTCTTT. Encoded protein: CASSLRGWTEAFF.

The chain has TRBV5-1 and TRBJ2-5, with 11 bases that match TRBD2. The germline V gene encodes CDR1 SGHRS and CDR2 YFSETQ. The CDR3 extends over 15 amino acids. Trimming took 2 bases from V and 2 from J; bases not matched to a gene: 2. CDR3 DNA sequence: TGCGCCAGCAGCTTACTAGCGGGGGCACAAGAGACCCAGTACTTC. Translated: CASSLLAGAQETQYF.

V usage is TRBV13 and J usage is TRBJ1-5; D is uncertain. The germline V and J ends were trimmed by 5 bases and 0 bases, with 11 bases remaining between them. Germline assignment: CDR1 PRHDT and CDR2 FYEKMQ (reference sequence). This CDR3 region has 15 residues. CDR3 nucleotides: TGTGCCAGCAGCGCCCCGGTATTTAGCAATCAGCCCCAGCATTTT. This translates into CASSAPVFSNQPQHF.

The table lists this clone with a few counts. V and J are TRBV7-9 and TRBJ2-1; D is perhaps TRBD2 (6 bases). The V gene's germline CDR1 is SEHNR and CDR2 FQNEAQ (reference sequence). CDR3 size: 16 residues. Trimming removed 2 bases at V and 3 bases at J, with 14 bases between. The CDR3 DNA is TGTGCCAGCAGCTTACTATCCGGGAGTAACTACAATGAGCAGTTCTTC. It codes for CASSLLSGSNYNEQFF.

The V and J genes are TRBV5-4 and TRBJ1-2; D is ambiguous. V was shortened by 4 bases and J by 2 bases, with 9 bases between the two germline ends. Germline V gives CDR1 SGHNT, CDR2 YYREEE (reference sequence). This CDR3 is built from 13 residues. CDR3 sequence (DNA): TGTGCCAGCAGCCGAACGGGGAACTATGGCTACACCTTC. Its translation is CASSRTGNYGYTF.

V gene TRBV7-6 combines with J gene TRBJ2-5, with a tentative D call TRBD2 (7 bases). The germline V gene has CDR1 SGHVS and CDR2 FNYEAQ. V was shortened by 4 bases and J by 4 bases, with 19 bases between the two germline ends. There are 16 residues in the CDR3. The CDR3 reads CASSWGGGLPPETQYF. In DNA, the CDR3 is TGTGCCAGCAGCTGGGGCGGGGGCCTACCTCCAGAGACCCAGTACTTC.

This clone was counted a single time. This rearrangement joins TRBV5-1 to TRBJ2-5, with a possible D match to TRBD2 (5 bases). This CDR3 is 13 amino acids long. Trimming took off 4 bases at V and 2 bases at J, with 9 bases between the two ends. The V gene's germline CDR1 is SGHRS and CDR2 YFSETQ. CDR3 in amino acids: CASSEGAQETQYF. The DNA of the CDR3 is TGCGCCAGCAGCGAGGGAGCGCAAGAGACCCAGTACTTC.

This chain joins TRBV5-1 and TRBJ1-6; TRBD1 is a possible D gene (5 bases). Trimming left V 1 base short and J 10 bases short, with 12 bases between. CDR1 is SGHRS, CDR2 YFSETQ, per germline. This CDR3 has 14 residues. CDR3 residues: CASSLSGWISPLHF. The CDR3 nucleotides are TGCGCCAGCAGCTTGTCAGGGTGGATATCACCCCTCCACTTT.

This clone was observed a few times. This CDR3 reads CASRIRGMMGNIQYF. Here the CDR3 DNA reads TGTGCCAGTAGAATCAGGGGCATGATGGGAAACATTCAGTACTTC. The V gene is TRBV19, the J gene TRBJ2-4; tentative D call: TRBD1 (6 bases). Between the trimmed V and J ends, which lost 6 bases and 6 bases, there was a span of 18 bases. Looked up from germline, CDR1 is LNHDA and CDR2 is SQIVND (reference sequence). This CDR3 contains 15 residues.

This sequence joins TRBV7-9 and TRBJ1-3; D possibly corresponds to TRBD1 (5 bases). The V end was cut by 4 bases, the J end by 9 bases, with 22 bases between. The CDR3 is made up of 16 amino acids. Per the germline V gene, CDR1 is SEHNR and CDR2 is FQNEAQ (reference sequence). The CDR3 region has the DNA TGTGCCAGCAGCTCCCATTCAGGGCTTAGAGGTGGCACCATATATTTT. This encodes CASSSHSGLRGGTIYF.

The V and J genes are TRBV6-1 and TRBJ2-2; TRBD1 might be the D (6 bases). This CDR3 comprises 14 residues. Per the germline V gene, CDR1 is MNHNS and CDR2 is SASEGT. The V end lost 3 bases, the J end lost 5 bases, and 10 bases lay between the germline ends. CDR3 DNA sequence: TGTGCCAGCAGTGATAACAGGGCGACCGGGGAGCTGTTTTTT. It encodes CASSDNRATGELFF.

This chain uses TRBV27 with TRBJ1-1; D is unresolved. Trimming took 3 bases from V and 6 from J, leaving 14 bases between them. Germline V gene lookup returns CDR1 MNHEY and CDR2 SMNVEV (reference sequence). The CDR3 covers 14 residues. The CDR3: CASSFLSGFPEAFF. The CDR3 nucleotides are TGTGCCAGCAGTTTTTTGTCGGGATTCCCTGAAGCTTTCTTT.

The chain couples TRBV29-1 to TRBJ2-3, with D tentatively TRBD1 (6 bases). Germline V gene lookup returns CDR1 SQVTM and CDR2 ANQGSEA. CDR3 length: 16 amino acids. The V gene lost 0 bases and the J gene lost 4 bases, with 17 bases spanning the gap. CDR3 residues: CSVEDPGTTPPDTQYF. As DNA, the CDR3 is TGCAGCGTTGAAGACCCCGGGACAACTCCCCCAGATACGCAGTATTTT.

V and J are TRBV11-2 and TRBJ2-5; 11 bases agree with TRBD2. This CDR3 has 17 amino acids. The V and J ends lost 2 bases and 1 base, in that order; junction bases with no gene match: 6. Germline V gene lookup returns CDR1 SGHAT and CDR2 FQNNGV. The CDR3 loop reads CASSLIASGGTQETQYF. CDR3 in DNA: TGTGCCAGCAGCTTAATAGCTAGCGGGGGGACCCAAGAGACCCAGTACTTC.

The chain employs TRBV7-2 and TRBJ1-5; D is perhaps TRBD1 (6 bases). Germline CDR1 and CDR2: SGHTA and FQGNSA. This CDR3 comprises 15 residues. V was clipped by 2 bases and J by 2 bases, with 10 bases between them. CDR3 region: CASSLQGQGNQPQHF. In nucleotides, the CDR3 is TGTGCCAGCAGCTTACAGGGGCAAGGCAATCAGCCCCAGCATTTT.

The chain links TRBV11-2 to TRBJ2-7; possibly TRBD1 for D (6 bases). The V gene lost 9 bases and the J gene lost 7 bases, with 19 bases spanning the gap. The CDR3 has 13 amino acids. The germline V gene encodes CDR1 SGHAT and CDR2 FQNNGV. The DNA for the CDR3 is TGTGCCAGTTCCCGTATATCAGGGGAAGAGCAGTACTTC. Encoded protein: CASSRISGEEQYF.

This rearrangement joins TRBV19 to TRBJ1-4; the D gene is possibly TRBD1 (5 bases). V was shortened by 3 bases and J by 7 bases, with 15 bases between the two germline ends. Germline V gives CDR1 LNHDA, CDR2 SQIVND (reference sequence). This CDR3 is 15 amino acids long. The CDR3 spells CASSILTPGLEKLFF. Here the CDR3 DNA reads TGTGCCAGTAGTATTCTAACCCCGGGACTTGAAAAACTGTTTTTT.

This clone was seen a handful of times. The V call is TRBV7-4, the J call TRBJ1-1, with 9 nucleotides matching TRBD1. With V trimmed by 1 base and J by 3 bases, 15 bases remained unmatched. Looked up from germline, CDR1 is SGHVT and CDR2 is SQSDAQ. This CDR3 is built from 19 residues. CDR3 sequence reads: CASSLEHGGTGRRDTEAFF. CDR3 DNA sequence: TGTGCCAGCAGCTTAGAACACGGCGGGACAGGGCGGAGGGACACTGAAGCTTTCTTT. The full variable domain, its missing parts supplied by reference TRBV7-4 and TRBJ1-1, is GAGVSQSPRYKVAKRGRDVALRCDSISGHVTLYWYRQTLGQGSEVLTYSQSDAQRDKSGRPSGRFSAERPERSVSTLKIQRTEQGDSAVYLCASSLEHGGTGRRDTEAFFGQGTRLTVV.

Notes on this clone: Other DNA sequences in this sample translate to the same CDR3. In DNA form, the CDR3 reads TGTGCCAGCAGCTTGGTCCGGGAGACCCAGTACTTC. Encoded protein: CASSLVRETQYF. The chain employs TRBV11-2 and TRBJ2-5; D uncertain. The V gene lost 3 bases and the J gene lost 5 bases, with 7 bases spanning the gap. The CDR3 runs to 12 residues. In germline, CDR1 is SGHAT, CDR2 FQNNGV.

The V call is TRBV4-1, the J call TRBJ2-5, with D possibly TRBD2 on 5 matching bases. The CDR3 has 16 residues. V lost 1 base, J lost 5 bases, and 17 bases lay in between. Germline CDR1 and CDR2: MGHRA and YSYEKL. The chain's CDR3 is CASSQVDSLARETQYF. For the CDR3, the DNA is TGCGCCAGCAGCCAAGTTGATTCCCTAGCAAGGGAGACCCAGTACTTC.